The rows below give T cell receptor beta chains drawn from one sample of a study of cytomegalovirus exposure and HLA in healthy donors. Method: immunoSEQ multiplex PCR; TCRdb's copy keeps in-frame clones and lacks some. The table lists approximately 150,000 clones, roughly 80% of them singletons, with about 2.3% in the top ten. Sequencing used PBMCs. The receptors originated from a male donor in good health and CMV-seronegative. Each CDR3 is given with its conserved first and last residue. A D gene is named only where the DNA matches it firmly. Only some rows state a clone size, as once, few, many or a class for expanded clones.

>NA|NA|TRBJ1-6|TRBV6-1
TGTGCCAGCAGTGATGGGAGCACCTATAATTCACCCCTCCACTTT
CASSDGSTYNSPLHF
>NA|NA|TRBJ2-3|TRBV9
TGTGCCAGCAGCGTAGCAGGGGCAGATACGCAGTATTTT
CASSVAGADTQYF
>NA|NA|TRBJ2-7|TRBV7-9
TGTGCCAGCAGCACCCCGCCGGGGTCTTCCTACGAGCAGTACTTC
CASSTPPGSSYEQYF
>NA|NA|TRBJ2-2|TRBV27
TGTGCCAGCAGTTTAAAGGTTGGAGGAGGGGTGGGTACCGGGGAGCTGTTTTTT
CASSLKVGGGVGTGELFF
>NA|NA|TRBJ1-5|TRBV5-1
TGCGCCAGCAGCTTAGGAGACAGCCATAGCAATCAGCCCCAGCATTTT
CASSLGDSHSNQPQHF
>NA|TRBD1|TRBJ2-1|TRBV27
TGTGCCAGCAGGGGACAGGGGGCTCAAAATGAGCAGTTCTTC
CASRGQGAQNEQFF
>once|TRBD1|TRBJ1-1|TRBV6-5
TGTGCCAGCAGTGAAGGGACAGACACTGAAGCTTTCTTT
CASSEGTDTEAFF
>NA|NA|TRBJ1-3|TRBV6-5
TGTGCCAGCAGTCCCGGGGACACCTCTGGAAACACCATATATTTT
CASSPGDTSGNTIYF
>NA|NA|TRBJ1-5|TRBV15
TGTGCCACCAGCAGAGATAGACAGGTAAATCAGCCCCAGCATTTT
CATSRDRQVNQPQHF
>few|TRBD1|TRBJ1-2|TRBV7-9
TGTGCCAGCAGCTTAAGCGTGGCAGGGGGCTTTGGCTACACCTTC
CASSLSVAGGFGYTF
>NA|NA|TRBJ2-4|TRBV11-2
TGTGCCAGCAGCCTAAATTCGGAAAACATTCAGTACTTC
CASSLNSENIQYF
>NA|NA|TRBJ2-5|TRBV7-9
TGTGCCAGCAGCCCTCAGGGCAGGGGAAAGACCCAGTACTTC
CASSPQGRGKTQYF
>once|TRBD1|TRBJ2-7|TRBV13
TGTGCCAGCAGCTTCGGGACAGGGGGCGCCAAATCCTACGAGCAGTACTTC
CASSFGTGGAKSYEQYF
>few|TRBD1|TRBJ2-5|TRBV25-1
TGTGCCAGCAGCCAAGGGACAGGGGCTTATTGGACCCAGTACTTC
CASSQGTGAYWTQYF
>few|NA|TRBJ1-2|TRBV30
TGTGCCTGGAGTCGAGGAGGGCGTTACTTTAACTATGGCTACACCTTC
CAWSRGGRYFNYGYTF
>NA|NA|TRBJ1-2|TRBV29-1
TGCAGCGTTGGACAGGAAGCTAACTATGGCTACACCTTC
CSVGQEANYGYTF
>NA|NA|TRBJ1-2|TRBV29-1
TGCAGCACGGCAGGGGACTATGGCTACACCTTC
CSTAGDYGYTF
>NA|NA|TRBJ1-5|TRBV29-1
TGCAGTGTGCAATTTCAGGGCATGGGACCCCAGCATTTT
CSVQFQGMGPQHF
>NA|TRBD1|TRBJ1-4|TRBV30
TGTGCCTGGAGTAAGACAGGGAGGGAAAAACTGTTTTTT
CAWSKTGREKLFF
>few|NA|TRBJ2-3|TRBV10-1
TGCGCCAGTGGGGACTCCACAGATACGCAGTATTTT
CASGDSTDTQYF
>NA|NA|TRBJ2-2|TRBV6-4
TGTGCCAGCAGCCCTGACTACCGAAACACCGGGGAGCTGTTTTTT
CASSPDYRNTGELFF
>NA|TRBD1|TRBJ1-5|TRBV18
TGTGCCAGCTCCCTCACAGGGGACCATCAGCCCCAGCATTTT
CASSLTGDHQPQHF
>once|TRBD1|TRBJ2-7|TRBV5-5
TGTGCCAGCAGACTAGGACAGGGGGTTTCATACGAGCAGTACTTC
CASRLGQGVSYEQYF
>NA|TRBD1|TRBJ1-2|TRBV18
TGTGCCAGCTCGTATGGGACAGACGATGGCTACACCTTC
CASSYGTDDGYTF
>NA|NA|TRBJ2-3|TRBV12-5
TGTGCTAGTGGTCGACGGGACGGCGGGATAGATACGCAGTATTTT
CASGRRDGGIDTQYF
>NA|NA|TRBJ2-7|TRBV9
TGTGCCAGCAGCGTAGCCGGGAGCTACGAGCAGTACTTC
CASSVAGSYEQYF
>NA|TRBD1|TRBJ1-1|TRBV6-5
TGTGCCAGCAGTTACCAGGGGGCGTACACTGAAGCTTTCTTT
CASSYQGAYTEAFF
>once|NA|TRBJ1-3|TRBV12-5
TGTGCTAGTGGTCCTTCACAGGGTTCTGGAAACACCATATATTTT
CASGPSQGSGNTIYF
>NA|TRBD1|TRBJ2-1|TRBV6-1
TGTGCCAGCAGTGAATTTCAGGACAGGTACAATGAGCAGTTCTTC
CASSEFQDRYNEQFF
>NA|TRBD2|TRBJ2-1|TRBV2
TGTGCCAGCAGACGAACGAGCGGGGGGAATACCTACAATGAGCAGTTCTTC
CASRRTSGGNTYNEQFF
>NA|TRBD1|TRBJ2-7|TRBV7-8
TGTGCCAGCAGCGGAATAACCTGGGACAGCTACGAGCAGTACTTC
CASSGITWDSYEQYF
>NA|NA|TRBJ1-6|TRBV6-5
TGTGCCAGCAGTTACGGGGGGATGGGTAATTCACCCCTCCACTTT
CASSYGGMGNSPLHF
>NA|NA|TRBJ2-5|TRBV5-1
TGCGCCAGCAGCCCACAGGTTTCTGGCCAAGAGACCCAGTACTTC
CASSPQVSGQETQYF
>NA|NA|TRBJ1-5|TRBV11-2
TGTGCCAGCAGCCCGACGGGTTACAATCAGCCCCAGCATTTT
CASSPTGYNQPQHF
>NA|NA|TRBJ2-6|TRBV7-9
TGTGCCAGCAGCTTACTCAGGGGCTCTGGGGCCAACGTCCTGACTTTC
CASSLLRGSGANVLTF
>NA|TRBD2|TRBJ2-2|TRBV5-1
TGCGCCAGCAGCTTGAGACTAGCGGGGGGCTCGAACACCGGGGAGCTGTTTTTT
CASSLRLAGGSNTGELFF
>NA|NA|TRBJ2-1|TRBV5-4
TGTGCCAGCAGCTTGTCAGGGAATGAGCAGTTCTTC
CASSLSGNEQFF
>NA|TRBD1|TRBJ1-4|TRBV10-3
TGTGCCATCAGTGAGGGGGACAGGGGGCAAAAACTGTTTTTT
CAISEGDRGQKLFF
>NA|TRBD1|TRBJ1-2|TRBV11-2
TGTGCCAGCAGCTTAGATGGGACAGGGCTCTATGGCTACACCTTC
CASSLDGTGLYGYTF
>NA|NA|TRBJ2-5|TRBV13
TGTGCCAGCAGCCTATCCGGGCTAAGAGGGGAGACCCAGTACTTC
CASSLSGLRGETQYF
>NA|NA|TRBJ1-6|TRBV5-4
TGTGCCAGCAGCTTGGACAGGCTTAATTCACCCCTCCACTTT
CASSLDRLNSPLHF
>NA|NA|TRBJ1-2|TRBV6-6
TGTGCCAGCAGTTACTCAAACGCACGGGGGGGTGGCTACACCTTC
CASSYSNARGGGYTF
>NA|NA|TRBJ1-1|TRBV7-9
TGTGCCAGCAGCCCGGGACAATACGACACTGAAGCTTTCTTT
CASSPGQYDTEAFF
>NA|TRBD1|TRBJ1-4|TRBV6-5
TGTGCCAGCAGTTCAAGACAGGGGCTAGGGGGTGAAAAACTGTTTTTT
CASSSRQGLGGEKLFF
>NA|NA|TRBJ1-2|TRBV5-1
TGCGCCAGCAGCTTCGGGGATAACTATGGCTACACCTTC
CASSFGDNYGYTF
>NA|NA|TRBJ1-4|TRBV7-9
TGTTCCAGCAGCTTAGGTCCGGGCGGAACTAGTGAAAAACTGTTTTTT
CSSSLGPGGTSEKLFF
>NA|TRBD1|TRBJ1-1|TRBV29-1
TGCAGCGTTGTACAGGGGGTGCAGCGAGCTTTCTTT
CSVVQGVQRAFF
>NA|NA|TRBJ1-4|TRBV7-9
TGTGCCAGCAGCTTAGAAGGGTTACGGGGAGAAAAACTGTTTTTT
CASSLEGLRGEKLFF